The TCR beta chain described here comes from a study of vaccination and CD4 T cells after COVID-19. The overall study: Collection of post-COVID samples occurred a median about 100 days after diagnosis, spanning a range of 35 to 161. Cellular stimulation was performed using overlapping spike peptides derived from SARS-CoV-2, HCoV-NL63, HCoV-OC43 and HCoV-229E.

The treatment: roughly 11-day PBMC culture with coronavirus spike peptide pools or control peptides (ViraFEST assay). The CDR3 totals 14 residues. Between the trimmed V and J ends, which lost 5 bases and 8 bases, there was a span of 16 bases. Germline CDR1 LNHDA, CDR2 SQIVND (reference sequence). Concerning this clonotype itself: Its antigen remains unknown.

An Oncomine TCR Beta short-read assay was used to sequence the DNA from cultured CD4+ T cells. A single record per CDR3 protein comes from TCRdb applying MiXCR to the PCR reads. This sample has around 11,000 distinct CDR3 sequences, with roughly 26% found just once. This clonotype originated in a human donor who had recovered from COVID-19. The source material was CD4+ T cells from blood, cultured in vitro, sampled after SARS-CoV-2 vaccination. The chain has TRBV19 and TRBJ2-1; D possibly matches TRBD1 or TRBD2 (5 bases each). Here the CDR3 reads CASSLLLGADEQFF. The CDR3 DNA sequence: TGTGCCAGTAGTCTATTACTAGGGGCCGATGAGCAGTTCTTC.